This TCR beta chain derives from a study of blood T cell repertoires in COVID-19 (dated by TCRdb to 2020 to 2022). Regarding the research as a whole: The collaborator samples originated in the United States, Italy and Spain and spanned the acute and convalescent phases of COVID-19. The prospective study material was composed of cDNA or gDNA derived from T cells, B-cell-depleted T cells, or PBMCs. The dataset comprised deeply sampled blood TCRbeta repertoires from subjects exposed to, actively infected with, or recovered from COVID-19. A freely available public database, intended as a resource for researchers studying the immune response to SARS-CoV-2, is where the repertoires were released. Samples were obtained from the ongoing ImmuneRACE study (first 160 participants) and from about 1,300 subjects provided by 6 global collaborators. The sample metadata nearly always contained a de-identified subject ID, COVID-19 status, age in years and sex. Where available, HLA class I and class II types were obtained from metadata supplied by the sample provider rather than from assay-based typing.

TCRbeta CDR3 regions were amplified from genomic DNA by means of the immunoSEQ Assay, a bias-controlled multiplex PCR. Regarding the original processing steps: The number of nucleated cells in each sample was estimated by amplification of reference gene primers within the assay. Sequence reads were collapsed and filtered to measure the absolute abundance of every unique TCRbeta CDR3 rearrangement. For each sample, productive Simpson clonality was calculated as the square root of Simpson's diversity index over productive rearrangements. The table was pulled from immuneACCESS by TCRdb, which kept in-frame rearrangements only. Such tables lose some clones; where checked, under half of the loss comes from unresolved V genes, and the rest has no known cause. V, J and clone size are taken as reported in that table, and D and trimming were inferred from the DNA itself. The sample table lists 140,000 to 150,000 clones, 80% of them with a count of one. The ten top clones hold around 3.7% of the sample.

Regarding this clone: Its binding antigen is unknown. Per-base quality was not reported, and no clone a single base away is much larger than it.

Another Seattle source contributed samples from volunteer blood donors who had recovered from COVID-19. The collaborating institutions used their own protocols to collect whole blood in K2EDTA tubes. For TCRbeta analysis, collaborator samples were shipped as frozen whole blood, as isolated PBMCs, or as DNA extracted from either sample type. At the junction V is shortened by 6 bases and J by 1 base, with 13 bases in between. The CDR3 starts with the cysteine, ends with the phenylalanine, and has 13 residues. Kept here is only the CDR3 DNA, which spans 39 bases and is read in frame from base 1. In the germline V gene, CDR1 corresponds to SQVTM and CDR2 to ANQGSEA. The research as a whole found: How much clinical and demographic metadata was included differed by source and by participant, and the metadata was provided uncurated.

The sequence derives from a man between 65 and 85 years old who had recovered from COVID-19. Recombination connected TRBV29-1 to TRBJ2-7, with an unclear D gene assignment. Sequencing was done on a sample of peripheral blood. The CDR3 protein is CSVTPLLSYEQYF. DNA sequence: TGCAGCGTCACCCCCCTACTATCCTACGAGCAGTACTTC.